The rows below give T cell receptor beta chains drawn from one sample of a study of long-term antiretroviral therapy in people with HIV. The repertoire was sequenced with immunoSEQ multiplex PCR; TCRdb's copy has only in-frame clones and lacks some. This sample carries around 20,000 clones, almost 85% of them seen once, and the ten largest clones take 3.5% to 6%. This specimen consisted of unsorted PBMCs, obtained 0.5 years after starting antiretroviral therapy. The receptors derive from a man aged 18 to 30 with HIV. CDR3s include the opening cysteine and the closing phenylalanine or tryptophan. Fields, in order: clone size, V gene, D gene, J gene, CDR3 DNA, CDR3 protein. A D gene is named only where the DNA matches it firmly. Part of the rows lack a size; the others show once, few, many or a class for expanded clones.

>NA|TRBV5-6|NA|TRBJ2-5
TGTGCCAGCAGCTTTGGTATAGACCAAGAGACCCAGTACTTC
CASSFGIDQETQYF
>NA|TRBV9|NA|TRBJ2-2
TGTGCCAGCACACCAAGACTCACAGGGCCCGGGGAGCTGTTTTTT
CASTPRLTGPGELFF
>NA|TRBV5-4|TRBD1|TRBJ2-7
TGTGCCAGCAGCCCAACGGGACAGGGAAGGTTCGAGCAGTACTTC
CASSPTGQGRFEQYF
>NA|TRBV4-2|TRBD2|TRBJ2-3
TGTGCCAGCAGCCAAGAAGCGGGGCCCCATACAGATACGCAGTATTTT
CASSQEAGPHTDTQYF
>NA|TRBV9|NA|TRBJ2-1
TGTGCCAGCAGCCCCCGCCTCCACAATGAGCAGTTCTTC
CASSPRLHNEQFF
>NA|TRBV7-2|NA|TRBJ2-3
TGTGCCAGCAGCTTCCCCACAGATACGCAGTATTTT
CASSFPTDTQYF
>NA|TRBV7-9|NA|TRBJ1-2
TGTGCCAGCAGCTTTGTCCTGGCGTCGAACTATGGCTACACCTTC
CASSFVLASNYGYTF
>NA|TRBV30|NA|TRBJ2-7
TGTGCCTGGAGTGTTTTAAGCTACGAGCAGTACTTC
CAWSVLSYEQYF
>NA|TRBV5-4|NA|TRBJ1-1
TGTGCCAGCAGCTCAGCACCGGACGGTTACACTGAAGCTTTCTTT
CASSSAPDGYTEAFF
>once|TRBV11-3|TRBD1|TRBJ1-1
TGTGCCAGCAGCCCCCGGGACAGAACTGAAGCTTTCTTT
CASSPRDRTEAFF
>NA|TRBV4-3|TRBD2|TRBJ2-1
TGCGCCAGCAGCCTAGGGGGCGGGGGGGCTAGCAATGAGCAGTTCTTC
CASSLGGGGASNEQFF
>NA|TRBV5-1|NA|TRBJ1-3
TGCGCCAGCACCTCGGGCATGGTGGAAGGAAACACCATATATTTT
CASTSGMVEGNTIYF
>NA|TRBV28|NA|TRBJ1-2
TGTGCCAGCTGCACGGACATTTCAAACTATGGCTACACCTTC
CASCTDISNYGYTF
>NA|TRBV4-3|TRBD1|TRBJ2-1
TGCGCCAGCAGCCCAAGGACAGGGTTTGATGAGCAGTTCTTC
CASSPRTGFDEQFF
>NA|TRBV11-3|NA|TRBJ2-5
TGTGCCAGCAGCTACCAGGGTAGGGAGACCCAGTACTTC
CASSYQGRETQYF
>NA|TRBV7-9|NA|TRBJ1-3
TGTGCCAGCAGCTCCCCTTTAGGATTTTTATCTGGAAACACCATATATTTT
CASSSPLGFLSGNTIYF
>once|TRBV30|TRBD1|TRBJ1-5
TGTGCCTGGAGTGTGGACAGGGGCAATCAGCCCCAGCATTTT
CAWSVDRGNQPQHF
>NA|TRBV28|NA|TRBJ1-1
TGTGCCAGCAGTACACTTTACCCAAACACTGAAGCTTTCTTT
CASSTLYPNTEAFF
>NA|TRBV4-3|NA|TRBJ1-1
TGCGCCAGCAGCCAATTTCTGGATCGGGGCACTGAAGCTTTCTTT
CASSQFLDRGTEAFF
>NA|TRBV30|NA|TRBJ2-7
TGTGCCTGGAGTGGATTGACCGAGCAGTACTTC
CAWSGLTEQYF
>NA|TRBV7-9|NA|TRBJ2-7
TGTGCCAGCGGGTGGCACGACCGGGGCGAGCAGTACTTC
CASGWHDRGEQYF
>few|TRBV6-6|TRBD1|TRBJ2-2
TGTGCCAGCAGCTTCGCGCCCTGGACAGGGAACGGGGAGCTGTTTTTT
CASSFAPWTGNGELFF
>NA|TRBV7-3|NA|TRBJ2-1
TGTGCCAGCAGCTTAAGTAGATATGCTTCTGAGCAGTTCTTC
CASSLSRYASEQFF
>NA|TRBV11-2|NA|TRBJ1-4
TGTGCCAGCAGCTTAGAGGCATCAGGGGAAAAACTGTTTTTT
CASSLEASGEKLFF
>NA|TRBV19|TRBD1|TRBJ2-6
TGTGCCAGTAGTCCGGACAGGATCAACTCTGGGGCCAACGTCCTGACTTTC
CASSPDRINSGANVLTF
>NA|TRBV6-5|NA|TRBJ1-5
TGTGCCAGCAGTCCCTCTCGGTGGGGGTTGCAGCCCCAGCATTTT
CASSPSRWGLQPQHF
>NA|TRBV2|NA|TRBJ2-5
TGTGCCAGCAGTGAAGCACGGGGGGAGACCCAGTACTTC
CASSEARGETQYF
>NA|TRBV4-3|TRBD1|TRBJ2-5
TGCGCCAGCAGCCAAGTTGGACAGGGGGCGCGGGAGACCCAGTACTTC
CASSQVGQGARETQYF
>NA|TRBV4-3|NA|TRBJ2-1
TGCGCCAGCAGCCGACAAGTAGGGGACACCTACAATGAGCAGTTCTTC
CASSRQVGDTYNEQFF
>NA|TRBV6-1|NA|TRBJ1-3
TGTGCCAGCAGTGAAGCTTTGGCTGCTGGAGGAAACACCATATATTTT
CASSEALAAGGNTIYF
>NA|TRBV7-3|NA|TRBJ1-1
TGTGCCAGCAGCCTACAGGGTAGCGACACTGAAGCTTTCTTT
CASSLQGSDTEAFF
>NA|TRBV29-1|TRBD2|TRBJ2-2
TGCAGCGCTGAGACTAGCTCCCCCCTAGACACCGGGGAGCTGTTTTTT
CSAETSSPLDTGELFF
>NA|TRBV7-9|TRBD2|TRBJ2-3
TGTGCCACCATGCCGGGACTAGAAAAGAGAGATACGCAGTATTTT
CATMPGLEKRDTQYF
>NA|TRBV4-3|NA|TRBJ2-6
TGCGCCAGCAGCGAAGGATGGAACTCTGGGGCCAACGTCCTGACTTTC
CASSEGWNSGANVLTF
>NA|TRBV7-2|NA|TRBJ2-5
TGTGCCAGCAGGGGAGATAAAGAGACCCAGTACTTC
CASRGDKETQYF
>NA|TRBV23-1|NA|TRBJ2-3
TGCGCCAGCAGTCAATGGGGGACGGGAGAAGTCACAGATACGCAGTATTTT
CASSQWGTGEVTDTQYF
>few|TRBV15|TRBD1|TRBJ1-3
TGTGCCACCAGCAGAGGAGGGACAGAAGGGAGTATTTTCGCAAACACCATATATTTT
CATSRGGTEGSIFANTIYF
>NA|TRBV7-2|TRBD2|TRBJ2-3
TGTGCCAGCAGCTTAAGGTCAGGGCTAGCGGGGTCCACAGATACGCAGTATTTT
CASSLRSGLAGSTDTQYF
>NA|TRBV14|NA|TRBJ2-7
TGTGCCAGCAGCCAATCGCCCTACGAGCAGTACTTC
CASSQSPYEQYF
>NA|TRBV19|NA|TRBJ2-6
TGTGCCAGTAGTATTCAGGGGACTGGGGCCAACGTCCTGACTTTC
CASSIQGTGANVLTF
>NA|TRBV28|NA|TRBJ2-2
TGTGCCAGCACCCGGGGTCTGGACGGGGAGCTGTTTTTT
CASTRGLDGELFF